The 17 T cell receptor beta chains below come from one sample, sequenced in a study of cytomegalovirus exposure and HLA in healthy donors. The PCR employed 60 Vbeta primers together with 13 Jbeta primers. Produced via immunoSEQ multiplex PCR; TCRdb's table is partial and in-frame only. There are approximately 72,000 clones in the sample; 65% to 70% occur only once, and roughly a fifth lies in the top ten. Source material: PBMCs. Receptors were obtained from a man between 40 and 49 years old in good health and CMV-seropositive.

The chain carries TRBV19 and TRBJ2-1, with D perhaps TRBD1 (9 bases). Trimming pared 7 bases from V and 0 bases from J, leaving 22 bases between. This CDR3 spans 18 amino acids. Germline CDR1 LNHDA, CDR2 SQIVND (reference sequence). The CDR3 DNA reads TGTGCCAGTACTCTACAGGGGGCGGCGGGGGGCTCCTACAATGAGCAGTTCTTC. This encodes CASTLQGAAGGSYNEQFF.

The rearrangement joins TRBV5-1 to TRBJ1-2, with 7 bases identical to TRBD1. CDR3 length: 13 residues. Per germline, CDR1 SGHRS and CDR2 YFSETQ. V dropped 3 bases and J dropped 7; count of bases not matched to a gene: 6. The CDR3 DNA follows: TGCGCCAGCAGCTCTTACAGGGGAGGTGGCTACACCTTC. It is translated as CASSSYRGGGYTF.

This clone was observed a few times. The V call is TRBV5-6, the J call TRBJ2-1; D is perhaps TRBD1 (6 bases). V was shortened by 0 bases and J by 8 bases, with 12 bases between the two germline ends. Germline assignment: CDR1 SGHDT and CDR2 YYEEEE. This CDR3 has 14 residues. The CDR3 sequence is CASSLVRGSYEQFF. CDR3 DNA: TGTGCCAGCAGCTTGGTCAGGGGTAGCTATGAGCAGTTCTTC.

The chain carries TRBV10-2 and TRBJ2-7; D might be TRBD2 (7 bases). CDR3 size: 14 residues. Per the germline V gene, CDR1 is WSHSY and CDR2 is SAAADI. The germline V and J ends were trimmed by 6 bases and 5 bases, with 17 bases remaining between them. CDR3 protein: CASRRTEGGDEQYF. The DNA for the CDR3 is TGCGCCAGCAGGAGGACGGAGGGGGGGGACGAGCAGTACTTC.

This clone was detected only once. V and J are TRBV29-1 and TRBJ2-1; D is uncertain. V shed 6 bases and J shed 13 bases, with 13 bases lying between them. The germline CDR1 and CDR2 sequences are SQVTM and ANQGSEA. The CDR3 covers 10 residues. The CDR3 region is CSVNPTDQFF. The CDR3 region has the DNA TGCAGCGTGAACCCTACAGATCAGTTCTTC.

The CDR3 DNA sequence: TGTGCCAGCAGTTTAGTACCGGGGAGAGGGGAGCTGTTTTTT. This sequence encodes CASSLVPGRGELFF. The V and J genes are TRBV28 and TRBJ2-2, with D possibly matching TRBD2 (5 bases). This CDR3 comprises 14 residues. Germline CDR1 reads MDHEN; CDR2 reads SYDVKM. The V end was cut by 2 bases, the J end by 8 bases, with 12 bases between.

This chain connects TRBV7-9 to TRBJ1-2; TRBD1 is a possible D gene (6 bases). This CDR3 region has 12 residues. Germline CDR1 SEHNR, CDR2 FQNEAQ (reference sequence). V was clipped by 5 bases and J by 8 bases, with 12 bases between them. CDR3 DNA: TGTGCCAGCAGCGCAGGCGACAGGGGCTACACCTTC. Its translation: CASSAGDRGYTF.

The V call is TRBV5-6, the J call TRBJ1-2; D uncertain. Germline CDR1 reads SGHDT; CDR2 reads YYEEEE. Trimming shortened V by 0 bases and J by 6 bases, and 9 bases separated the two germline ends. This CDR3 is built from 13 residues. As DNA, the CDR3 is TGTGCCAGCAGCTTGGGGGAGCTTGATGGCTACACCTTC. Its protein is CASSLGELDGYTF.

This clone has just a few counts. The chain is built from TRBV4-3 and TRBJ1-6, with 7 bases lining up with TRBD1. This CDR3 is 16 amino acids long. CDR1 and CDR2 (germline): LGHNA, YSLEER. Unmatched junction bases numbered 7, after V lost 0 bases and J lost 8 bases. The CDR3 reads CASSQDENRGYSPLHF. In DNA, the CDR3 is TGCGCCAGCAGCCAAGATGAGAACAGGGGATATTCACCCCTCCACTTT.

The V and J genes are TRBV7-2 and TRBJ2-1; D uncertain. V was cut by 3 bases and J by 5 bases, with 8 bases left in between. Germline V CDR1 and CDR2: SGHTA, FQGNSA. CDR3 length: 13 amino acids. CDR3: CASSFRRDNEQFF. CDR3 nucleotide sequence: TGTGCCAGCAGCTTCCGCCGGGACAATGAGCAGTTCTTC.

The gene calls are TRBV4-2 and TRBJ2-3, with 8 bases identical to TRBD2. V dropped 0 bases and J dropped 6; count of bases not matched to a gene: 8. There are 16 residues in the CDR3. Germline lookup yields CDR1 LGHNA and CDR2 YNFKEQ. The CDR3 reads CASSQDQAGVGDTQYF. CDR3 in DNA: TGTGCCAGCAGCCAAGATCAAGCGGGGGTTGGGGATACGCAGTATTTT.

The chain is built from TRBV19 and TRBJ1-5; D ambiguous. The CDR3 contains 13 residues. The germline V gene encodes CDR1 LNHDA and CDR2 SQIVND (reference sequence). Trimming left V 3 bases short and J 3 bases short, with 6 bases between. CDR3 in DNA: TGTGCCAGTAGTATTCGGGTCAATCAGCCCCAGCATTTT. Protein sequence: CASSIRVNQPQHF.

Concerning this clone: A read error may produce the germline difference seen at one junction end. The CDR3 region is CASSLEGQAPEF. In DNA, the CDR3 is TGTGCCAGCAGCTTGGAGGGGCAGGCCCCCGAGTTC. The chain is built from TRBV5-4 and TRBJ2-4; D possibly corresponds to TRBD1 (5 bases). Looked up from germline, CDR1 is SGHNT and CDR2 is YYREEE (reference sequence). The CDR3 spans 12 residues.

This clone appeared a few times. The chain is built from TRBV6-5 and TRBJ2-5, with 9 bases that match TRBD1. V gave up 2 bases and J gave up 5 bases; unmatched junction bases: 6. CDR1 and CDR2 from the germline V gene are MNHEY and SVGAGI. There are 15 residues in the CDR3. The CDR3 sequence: CASSYGDRVVETQYF. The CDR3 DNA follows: TGTGCCAGCAGTTACGGGGACAGGGTCGTTGAGACCCAGTACTTC.

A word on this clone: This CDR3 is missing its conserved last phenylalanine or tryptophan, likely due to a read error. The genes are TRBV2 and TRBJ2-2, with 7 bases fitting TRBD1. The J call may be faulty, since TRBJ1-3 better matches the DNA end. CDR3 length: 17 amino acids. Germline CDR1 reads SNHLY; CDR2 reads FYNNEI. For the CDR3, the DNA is TGTGCCAGCAGTGAAGAGGGGGCTGGACTATCTGGAAACACCATATATGTT. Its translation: CASSEEGAGLSGNTIYV.

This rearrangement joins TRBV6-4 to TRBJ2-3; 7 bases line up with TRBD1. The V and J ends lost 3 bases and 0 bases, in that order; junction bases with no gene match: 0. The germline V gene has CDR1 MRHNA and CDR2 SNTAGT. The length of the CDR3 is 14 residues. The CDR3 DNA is TGTGCCAGCAGTGAAGGGGGCAGCACAGATACGCAGTATTTT. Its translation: CASSEGGSTDTQYF.

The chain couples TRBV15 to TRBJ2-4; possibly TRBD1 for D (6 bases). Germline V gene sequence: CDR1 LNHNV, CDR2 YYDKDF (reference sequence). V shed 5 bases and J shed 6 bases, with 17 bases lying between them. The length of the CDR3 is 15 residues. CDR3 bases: TGTGCCACCAGCGGCACCACAGGGATGGGAAACATTCAGTACTTC. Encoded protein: CATSGTTGMGNIQYF.